This T cell receptor beta chain is drawn from a study of blood T cell repertoires in COVID-19. Study-level background: The analysed material was cDNA or gDNA that came from T cells, B-cell-depleted T cells, or PBMCs.

The CDR3 covers 15 residues. Looked up from germline, CDR1 is SGDLS and CDR2 is YYNGEE. Unmatched junction bases numbered 4, after V lost 4 bases and J lost 0 bases. This clone was recorded only once. Original processing methods: Amplifying reference gene primers gave estimates of nucleated cell counts. The method was immunoSEQ multiplex PCR; TCRdb's version includes in-frame clones alone and lacks a portion of them. That table furnishes V, J and clone size, whereas the DNA furnished D and trimming. The repertoire holds more than 95,000 clones, with roughly 85% as singletons. The sequence derives from a human donor in a cohort sampled during active COVID-19. The sample comprised peripheral blood. J is TRBJ1-2 and V is TRBV9, with 9 bases fitting TRBD1. The CDR3 protein is CASSKGTGSNYGYTF. For the CDR3, the DNA is TGTGCCAGCAGCAAAGGGACAGGGTCTAACTATGGCTACACCTTC.